This is a list of T cell receptor beta chains from one sample in a study of blood T cell repertoires in COVID-19. Some clones are missing from TCRdb's copy, which holds only in-frame ones; the method was immunoSEQ multiplex PCR. The data show about 180,000 clones, 88% seen once. Sequenced: PBMCs or T cells enriched from blood (not recorded which). The source is a woman in her late teens or twenties who had recovered from COVID-19. CDR3s include the opening cysteine and the closing phenylalanine or tryptophan. Each record gives: V gene, CDR3 protein.

TRBV11-2 CASSLQGRGSTDTQYF
TRBV18 CASSPTREQGMHTQYF
TRBV7-2 CASRKVGTAPGANVLTF
TRBV11-3 CASSLDTYNEQFF
TRBV19 CASTIPGGGLYGTQYF
TRBV6-1 CASSEGGVAGEREQYF
TRBV6-5 CASITADSVGNTIYF
TRBV14 CASSQPLGGGTEAFF
TRBV9 CASSVSAGVTGELFF
TRBV27 CASSFFNEQFF
TRBV5-6 CASAPQDEGGEETQYF
TRBV23-1 CASRQGDSPFYEQYF
TRBV9 CASSDRDRGLGNTIYF
TRBV18 CASSATSPNEQFF
TRBV7-3 CASSRVAGGPHEQFF
TRBV6-5 CASRLSSDTEAFF
TRBV7-9 CASSALHNGYTF
TRBV5-4 CASSLGSGGYNEQFF
TRBV5-4 CASSSELASHEQYF
TRBV29-1 CSALPPGTADRGMIGYTF
TRBV19 CASTPLNGRGPGNTIYF
TRBV27 CASSLMAGVGDTQYF
TRBV29-1 CSVESGETGNTIYF
TRBV11-2 CASSLGQGMKNIQYF
TRBV18 CASSPGQENTEAFF
TRBV6-6 CASSYQAGGRETQYF
TRBV5-1 CASSSGAGTQETQYF
TRBV10-3 CAISGIGQGSDYGYTF
TRBV28 CASSLGRVLGNTIYF
TRBV7-2 CASSPWTSWETQYF
TRBV24-1 CATSDGLAGRGSIQYF
TRBV6-6 CASRWSAEGGETQYF
TRBV12-3/TRBV12-4 CASSLQNNEKLFF
TRBV7-9 CASSFVRTGGTNEQYF
TRBV10-3 CAISDGGGGTDTQYF
TRBV13 CASSLEVLNTGELFF
TRBV7-2 CASSPGTSGTQETQYF
TRBV29-1 CSVGLAGGTDTQYF
TRBV18 CASSKGRGNEKLFF
TRBV2 CASRTSPTGGDYEQYF
TRBV6-5 CASRPSGYEQYF
TRBV6-1 CASSEGSYGYTF
TRBV2 CASRQGGTEAFF
TRBV28 CASSLQTRGTNYGYTF
TRBV4-1 CASSPPSGRYEQYF
TRBV5-4 CASSTDYEQFF
TRBV18 CASSPSGTGTGELFF
TRBV27 CASSFGRFNGYTF
TRBV5-4 CASSLDGGASYEQYF
TRBV5-1 CASSSELATGSPLHF
TRBV28 CASSQNVLAGVGFSYEQYF
TRBV19 CASSPRTSHYNEQFF
TRBV7-8 CASSLRQGEQFF
TRBV11-2 CASSAGRDDEKLFF
TRBV30 CAWGRGGMNTEAFF
TRBV5-1 CASRQRGEYNEQFF
TRBV19 CASSPQFVSGNTIYF
TRBV30 CAWSAQYEQYF
TRBV7-9 CASSPGGGQPSDTQYF